The source of this T cell receptor beta chain is a study of long-term antiretroviral therapy in people with HIV. The germline V gene has CDR1 MDHEN and CDR2 SYDVKM. The CDR3 spans 16 residues. V shed 7 bases and J shed 1 base, with 19 bases lying between them. General study results and limits: On ART adherence, viral resistance or therapy changes, no data were available. Blood in the study was drawn between the mid-2000s and the late 2010s, possibly under older ART regimens, which may be less effective than current ones.

With regard to this clone: Antigen specificity is unknown.

Version v3.0 of the immunoSEQ assay ran at survey level. TCRdb keeps only in-frame clones here, not all; method: immunoSEQ multiplex PCR. This table has roughly 23,000 clones, around 84% appearing once. The gene calls are TRBV28 and TRBJ1-1; the D gene is possibly TRBD1 (6 bases). This specimen was unsorted PBMCs, taken 1.9 years after starting antiretroviral therapy. This receptor was obtained from a woman aged 45-60 years with HIV. The CDR3 here is CASTPSSGGGNTEAFF. As DNA, the CDR3 is TGTGCCAGCACACCCTCCTCTGGGGGCGGGAACACTGAAGCTTTCTTT.